This T cell receptor (beta chain) appears in the sequencing data of a study of T-cell memory formation after mild COVID-19. Regarding the study as a whole: Some clones that responded turned up in pre-infection memory, which suggests that cross-reactive memory joined in. Confirmation was lacking for SARS-CoV-2 specificity of second-wave clones that peaked on day 37. Chiefly within CM and EM were the contracting CD4+ clones; CD8+ ones were within EMRA.

Regarding this clonotype: Its antigen is not identified.

TCRdb fed the 5' RACE reads into MiXCR, producing one record per CDR3 protein. The sample yields about half a million distinct CDR3 sequences, 15% to 20% seen once. The CDR3 spans 16 residues. Germline V gene lookup returns CDR1 SQVTM and CDR2 ANQGSEA. The V end lost 4 bases, the J end lost 5 bases, and 23 bases lay between the germline ends. This chain connects TRBV29-1 to TRBJ1-1; possibly TRBD1 for D (5 bases). Sequenced: PBMCs or a T cell subset sorted from them (not recorded which). The clonotype originates from an adult woman who had mild COVID-19 (a few samples of this study predate the infection). Cell type and time point are not known. CDR3 loop: CSVVKGERTMGTEAFF. CDR3 DNA: TGCAGCGTTGTTAAAGGGGAACGGACAATGGGAACTGAAGCTTTCTTT. Based on the CDR3 plus reference TRBV29-1 and TRBJ1-1, the full variable domain is SAVISQKPSRDICQRGTSLTIQCQVDSQVTMMFWYRQQPGQSLTLIATANQGSEATYESGFVIDKFPISRPNLTFSTLTVSNMSPEDSSIYLCSVVKGERTMGTEAFFGQGTRLTVV.